This T cell receptor (beta chain) derives from a study of blood T cell repertoires in COVID-19. Study background: Sites across the United States, Italy and Spain contributed samples from acute and convalescent COVID-19.

Clones were sequenced by immunoSEQ multiplex PCR, and TCRdb holds only the in-frame ones, with some missing. This table has around 240,000 clones, approximately 85% appearing once. Germline V gene lookup returns CDR1 SGHRS and CDR2 YFSETQ. The CDR3 sequence is 15 residues long. J lost 4 bases, V lost 3 bases, and 6 bases had no gene match. Ages ranged from about 18 to 89 years, with residence in fewer than 25 US areas. The TCR was taken from a woman aged 45 to 65 who had recovered from COVID-19. The specimen sequenced was PBMCs or T cells enriched from blood (not recorded which). V and J are TRBV5-1 and TRBJ2-5; 10 bases align to TRBD2. The DNA for the CDR3 is TGCGCCAGCAGCTCTGCTAGCGGGAGCTTAGAGACCCAGTACTTC. It is translated as CASSSASGSLETQYF.